The 27 T cell receptor beta chains in this list originate from one sample, sequenced in a study of human T cells and chemical hapten exposure. Sample time point: pre-sensitization, week 0. The treatment here: therapeutic diphenylcyclopropenone sensitization with weekly scalp DPC. One entry per CDR3 protein results from TCRdb running MiXCR on the RACE reads. The sample records about 51,000 distinct CDR3 sequences, approximately 8.8% being singletons. The specimen comprised whole blood, sampled in connection with sensitization to the hapten diphenylcyclopropenone (DPC). The receptors come from a woman aged 40 to 50 with alopecia areata. Some clones in this sample may be carry-over from other donors' samples.

This clonotype was counted between two and nine times. The genes are TRBV6-2 or TRBV6-3 and TRBJ2-1, with TRBD2 identical over 8 bases. Germline V gives CDR1 MNHEY, CDR2 SVGEGT. V shed 2 bases, J shed 6 bases, and the junction held 3 bases outside the gene matches. CDR3 size: 14 residues. As DNA, the CDR3 is TGTGCCAGCAGTTACCAGCGGGGGTTCAATGAGCAGTTCTTC. Its protein is CASSYQRGFNEQFF.

As to this clonotype: A read error may explain this, as a much larger clone is one base away. The rearrangement uses TRBV11-2 and TRBJ2-4; TRBD1 matches 10 bases. The germline V gene has CDR1 SGHAT and CDR2 FQNNGV. The CDR3 runs 16 residues. The DNA for the CDR3 is TGTGCCAGCAGCCTCGACAGGGGGCCGCCGGAAAACTTTCAGTACTTC. It yields the protein CASSLDRGPPENFQYF.

In its sample, this clonotype was seen many times. The rearrangement joins TRBV4-2 to TRBJ2-7; TRBD2 is a possible D gene (6 bases). The CDR3 is 13 residues long. CDR1 and CDR2 (germline): LGHNA, YNFKEQ. Trimming pared 1 base from V and 3 bases from J, leaving 7 bases between. CDR3 DNA sequence: TGTGCCAGCAGCCAAGGGACTAACTACGAGCAGTACTTC. This encodes CASSQGTNYEQYF.

The V and J genes are TRBV6-4 and TRBJ1-6; 7 positions match TRBD1. The CDR3 totals 14 residues. Germline lookup yields CDR1 MRHNA and CDR2 SNTAGT. Trimming removed 4 bases from V and 6 bases from J; junction bases left unmatched: 3. CDR3 residues: CASSGDSGNSPLHF. DNA for the CDR3: TGTGCCAGCAGTGGGGACAGCGGTAATTCACCCCTCCACTTT.

V usage is TRBV30 and J usage is TRBJ1-2; D not resolved. This CDR3 has 12 amino acids. Trimming pared 5 bases from V and 5 bases from J, leaving 12 bases between. Germline CDR1 GTSNPN, CDR2 SVGIG (reference sequence). The CDR3 sequence: CAWGPSGYGYTF. In DNA, the CDR3 is TGTGCCTGGGGGCCGAGTGGGTATGGCTACACCTTC.

This clonotype was found many times. The rearrangement uses TRBV5-1 and TRBJ2-7; possibly TRBD2 for D (5 bases). V shed 4 bases and J shed 2 bases, with 19 bases lying between them. This CDR3 is 16 amino acids long. The germline V gene has CDR1 SGHRS and CDR2 YFSETQ. The CDR3 nucleotides are TGCGCCAGCAGCCCACCCCATGAGGGCCAGGCCTACGAGCAGTACTTC. Its protein product is CASSPPHEGQAYEQYF.

This clonotype occurred many times. V is TRBV4-1 and J is TRBJ1-3; D not certain. Germline CDR1 reads MGHRA; CDR2 reads YSYEKL. The CDR3 loop spans 13 amino acids. The V end lost 3 bases, the J end lost 3 bases, and 6 bases lay between the germline ends. The CDR3 here is CASSHRNGNTIYF. CDR3 DNA: TGCGCCAGCAGCCATCGCAATGGAAACACCATATATTTT.

At least ten counts were recorded for this clonotype. CDR3 bases: TGTGCCAGCAAAGACTCGGGGCGCGGCAATCAGCCCCAGCATTTT. As protein: CASKDSGRGNQPQHF. This rearrangement joins TRBV6-1 to TRBJ1-5; D is perhaps TRBD1 (5 bases). Per the germline V gene, CDR1 is MNHNS and CDR2 is SASEGT. This CDR3 contains 15 residues. With 7 bases removed from V and 2 bases from J, the gap between germline ends came to 15 bases.

This clonotype was observed a few times. This chain joins TRBV3-1 and TRBJ1-5, with 9 bases fitting TRBD1. In germline, CDR1 is LGHDT, CDR2 YNNKEL (reference sequence). The CDR3 is made up of 14 amino acids. The V and J ends lost 4 bases and 5 bases, in that order; junction bases with no gene match: 3. CDR3 protein: CASSLRQGDQPQHF. The CDR3, as DNA: TGTGCCAGCAGCCTTAGACAGGGGGATCAGCCCCAGCATTTT.

This clonotype has at least ten counts. The chain combines TRBV27 with TRBJ1-1, with D possibly TRBD1 on 6 matching bases. This CDR3 region has 15 residues. Trimming left V 1 base short and J 4 bases short, with 13 bases between. Per the germline V gene, CDR1 is MNHEY and CDR2 is SMNVEV (reference sequence). The CDR3 is CASSLFGGRGTEAFF. The DNA for the CDR3 is TGTGCCAGCAGTTTATTTGGGGGGCGAGGCACTGAAGCTTTCTTT.

This clonotype has ten or more counts. The genes are TRBV5-6 and TRBJ1-1, with 8 bases that match TRBD1. Germline V gene data show CDR1 as SGHDT and CDR2 as YYEEEE. V shed 3 bases, J shed 0 bases, and the junction held 4 bases outside the gene matches. There are 15 residues in the CDR3. DNA of the CDR3: TGTGCCAGCAGCTCGATGACAGGGGTGAACACTGAAGCTTTCTTT. Its translation: CASSSMTGVNTEAFF.

The chain recombines TRBV3-1 with TRBJ1-3; 7 bases line up with TRBD1. The V gene end was trimmed by 2 bases and the J gene end by 3 bases; junction bases not matched to a gene: 7. CDR1 LGHDT and CDR2 YNNKEL come from the germline V gene (reference sequence). This CDR3 has 16 residues. CDR3 nucleotides: TGTGCCAGCAGCCAAAGCCCGACAGGGAGTGGAAACACCATATATTTT. Its protein product is CASSQSPTGSGNTIYF.

The V call is TRBV30, the J call TRBJ2-2, with TRBD2 as a possible D gene (7 bases). CDR3 size: 13 residues. The V end lost 7 bases, the J end lost 4 bases, and 13 bases lay between the germline ends. The V gene's germline CDR1 is GTSNPN and CDR2 SVGIG (reference sequence). CDR3 in amino acids: CAYPGGRTGELFF. CDR3 coding DNA: TGTGCCTACCCGGGGGGCCGCACCGGGGAGCTGTTTTTT.

This clonotype has at least ten counts. The rearrangement joins TRBV6-2 or TRBV6-3 to TRBJ1-1, with TRBD1 identical over 7 bases. The CDR3 is 14 amino acids. The V and J ends lost 4 bases and 1 base, in that order; junction bases with no gene match: 3. CDR1 is MNHEY, CDR2 SVGEGT, per germline. CDR3 loop: CASSWDSENTEAFF. As DNA, the CDR3 is TGTGCCAGCAGTTGGGACAGTGAGAACACTGAAGCTTTCTTT.

As for this clonotype: With a much larger clone just one base away, this may be a read error. This likely comes from a read error, as the CDR3 has no conserved phenylalanine or tryptophan at its end. CDR3: CASIDRYNEQFS. CDR3 coding DNA: TGTGCCAGCATCGACAGGTACAATGAGCAGTTCTCC. This chain joins TRBV12-3 or TRBV12-4 and TRBJ2-1; D might be TRBD1 (6 bases). The CDR3 covers 12 residues. V lost 7 bases and J lost 4, with 8 bases in between.

This clonotype was seen ten or more times. The J gene is TRBJ1-6, the V gene TRBV30, with D perhaps matching TRBD1 (6 bases). The CDR3 is made up of 12 amino acids. Looked up from germline, CDR1 is GTSNPN and CDR2 is SVGIG (reference sequence). Trimming removed 3 bases from V and 10 bases from J, with 10 bases in between. The CDR3 DNA reads TGTGCCTGGAGGGGGGCACGGTCACCCCTCCACTTT. This encodes CAWRGARSPLHF.

The chain joins TRBV12-3 or TRBV12-4 to TRBJ1-2; possibly TRBD1 for D (5 bases). The CDR3 runs 14 residues. Trimming cost V 2 bases and J 6 bases, with 13 bases left between them. The CDR3 reads CASSLRGVGDGYTF. The CDR3 DNA sequence: TGTGCCAGCAGTTTAAGAGGGGTAGGGGATGGCTACACCTTC.

This clonotype has a count of ten or more. This chain joins TRBV29-1 and TRBJ2-5; D not certain. Trimming took off 1 base at V and 5 bases at J, with 11 bases between the two ends. The CDR3 contains 13 residues. Germline-derived CDR1 and CDR2 are SQVTM and ANQGSEA. The CDR3 is CSVEVGGSETQYF. Written as DNA, the CDR3 is TGCAGCGTTGAAGTCGGTGGGTCGGAGACCCAGTACTTC.

This clonotype was seen repeatedly, ten times or more. The rearrangement joins TRBV12-3 or TRBV12-4 to TRBJ2-2; D remains ambiguous. The CDR3 covers 15 residues. V was clipped by 3 bases and J by 1 base, with 9 bases between them. CDR3 coding DNA: TGTGCCAGCAGTTTTATAGGATTGAACACCGGGGAGCTGTTTTTT. It encodes CASSFIGLNTGELFF.

This chain uses TRBV11-1 with TRBJ1-5; 8 nucleotides agree with TRBD1. The CDR3 has 15 residues. CDR1 and CDR2 from the germline V gene are SGHAT and FQDESV (reference sequence). V shed 5 bases, J shed 6 bases, and the junction held 9 bases outside the gene matches. The DNA for the CDR3 is TGTGCCAGCAGCCCCGGACAGGGCGGTGGTCAGCCCCAGCATTTT. Translating it yields CASSPGQGGGQPQHF.

This clonotype was seen many times. This rearrangement joins TRBV12-3 or TRBV12-4 to TRBJ2-5, with D hard to call. V was cut by 3 bases and J by 0 bases, with 17 bases left in between. The CDR3 consists of 17 residues. The CDR3 spells CASSLNLPFMYQETQYF. CDR3 nucleotides: TGTGCCAGCAGTTTGAACTTACCTTTTATGTACCAAGAGACCCAGTACTTC.

This clonotype was observed at least ten times. The chain joins TRBV11-3 to TRBJ2-1; D ambiguous. This CDR3 region has 15 residues. Germline V lookup: CDR1 SGHNT, CDR2 YENEEA. V was cut by 1 base and J by 7 bases, with 14 bases left in between. The CDR3 region is CASSLVVGPANEQFF. The CDR3 nucleotides are TGTGCCAGCAGCTTAGTAGTTGGGCCTGCGAATGAGCAGTTCTTC.

This clonotype has ten or more counts. CDR3 coding DNA: TGCAGTGCTAGAGTCTCAACCTACGAGCAGTACTTC. This codes for CSARVSTYEQYF. The chain is built from TRBV20-1 and TRBJ2-7; D unresolved. The V end was cut by 1 base, the J end by 2 bases, with 6 bases between. From germline, CDR1 is DFQATT and CDR2 SNEGSKA (reference sequence). The CDR3 length is 12 residues.

About this clonotype itself: A much larger clone lies one base from this, so it may be a read error. The rearrangement links TRBV27 to TRBJ1-1; 7 positions agree with TRBD1. The CDR3 extends over 15 amino acids. Germline CDR1 reads MNHEY; CDR2 reads SMNVEV (reference sequence). The CDR3 region has the DNA TGTGCCAGCAGTTTGCTCGAGACAGGGCACACTGAAACTTTCTTT. Amino acid sequence: CASSLLETGHTETFF.

This clonotype was counted many times. This sequence joins TRBV28 and TRBJ2-3, with D possibly matching TRBD2 (5 bases). The CDR3 sequence is 12 residues long. The V end lost 6 bases, the J end lost 5 bases, and 9 bases lay between the germline ends. Germline CDR1 MDHEN, CDR2 SYDVKM. The CDR3 loop is CASSLLGDTQYF. Here the CDR3 DNA reads TGTGCCAGCAGCTTACTAGGAGATACGCAGTATTTT.

This clonotype was recorded many times. V is TRBV7-6 and J is TRBJ2-2, with D perhaps assigned TRBD1 or TRBD2 (6 bases each). There are 14 residues in the CDR3. V was cut by 3 bases and J by 5 bases, with 10 bases left in between. Germline assignment: CDR1 SGHVS and CDR2 FNYEAQ. CDR3 amino acids: CASSFRGTTGELFF. CDR3 in DNA: TGTGCCAGCAGCTTCCGGGGGACAACCGGGGAGCTGTTTTTT.

This clonotype was counted many times. CDR3 region: CSATGQVRNNEQFF. CDR3 coding DNA: TGCAGTGCTACTGGACAGGTGAGGAACAATGAGCAGTTCTTC. The chain couples TRBV20-1 to TRBJ2-1; 7 bases align to TRBD1. CDR1 is DFQATT, CDR2 SNEGSKA, per germline (reference sequence). V lost 4 bases, J lost 5 bases, and 8 bases stayed unmatched. This CDR3 spans 14 amino acids.